This TCR beta chain was recorded in a study of identical twins. The V end lost 3 bases, the J end lost 5 bases, and 17 bases lay between the germline ends. The CDR3 is made up of 16 amino acids. Germline V gene sequence: CDR1 SGHRS, CDR2 YFSETQ. Each CDR3 protein gets one entry after TCRdb re-called the 5' RACE reads with MiXCR. The data show some 900,000 distinct CDR3 sequences, around an eighth seen once. The table lists this clonotype with a few counts. In addition, the sample was reused for a study of yellow fever vaccine responses in identical twins.

The receptor comes from a woman between 18 and 30 years old in good health. The specimen sequenced was PBMCs. This chain joins TRBV5-1 and TRBJ2-2, with a tentative D call TRBD1 (5 bases). The CDR3 loop is CASSYRQTSWTGELFF. The CDR3 coding sequence is TGCGCCAGCAGCTACCGACAGACCAGTTGGACCGGGGAGCTGTTTTTT.